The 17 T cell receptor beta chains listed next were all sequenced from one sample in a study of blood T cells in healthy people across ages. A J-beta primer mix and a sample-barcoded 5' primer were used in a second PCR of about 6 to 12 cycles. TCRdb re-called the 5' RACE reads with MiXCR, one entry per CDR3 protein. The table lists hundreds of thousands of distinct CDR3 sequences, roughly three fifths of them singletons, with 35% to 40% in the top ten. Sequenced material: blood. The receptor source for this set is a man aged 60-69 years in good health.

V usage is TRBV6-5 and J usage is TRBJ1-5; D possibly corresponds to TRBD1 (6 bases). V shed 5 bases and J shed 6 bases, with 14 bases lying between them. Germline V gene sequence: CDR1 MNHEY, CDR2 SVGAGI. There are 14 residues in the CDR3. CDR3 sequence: CASSPQGNTQPQHF. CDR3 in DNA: TGTGCCAGCAGTCCACAGGGTAATACTCAGCCCCAGCATTTT.

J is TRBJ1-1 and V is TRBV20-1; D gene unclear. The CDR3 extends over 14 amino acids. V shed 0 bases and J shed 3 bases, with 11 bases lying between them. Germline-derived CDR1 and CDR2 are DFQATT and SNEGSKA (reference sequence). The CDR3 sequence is CSARESPSDTEAFF. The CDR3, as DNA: TGCAGTGCTAGAGAGAGCCCATCGGACACTGAAGCTTTCTTT.

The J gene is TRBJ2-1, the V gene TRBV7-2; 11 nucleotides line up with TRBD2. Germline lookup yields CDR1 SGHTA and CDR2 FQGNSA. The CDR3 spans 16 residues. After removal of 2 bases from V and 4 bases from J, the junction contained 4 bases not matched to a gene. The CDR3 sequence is CASSLQGLAAYNEQFF. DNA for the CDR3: TGTGCCAGCAGCTTACAGGGACTAGCGGCTTACAATGAGCAGTTCTTC.

The CDR3 bases are TGCAGCGTTTTCATATCGACAGGGGTTTGGGAGCAGTTCTTC. Translation gives CSVFISTGVWEQFF. This chain links TRBV29-1 with TRBJ2-1; 8 bases agree with TRBD1. J lost 10 bases, V lost 5 bases, and 13 bases had no gene match. The CDR3 has 14 amino acids. Germline-derived CDR1 and CDR2 are SQVTM and ANQGSEA.

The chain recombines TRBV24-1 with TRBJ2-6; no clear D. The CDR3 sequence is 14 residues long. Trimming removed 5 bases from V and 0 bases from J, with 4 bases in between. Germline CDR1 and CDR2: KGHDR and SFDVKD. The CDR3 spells CATSVGSGANVLTF. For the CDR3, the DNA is TGTGCCACCAGTGTGGGCTCTGGGGCCAACGTCCTGACTTTC.

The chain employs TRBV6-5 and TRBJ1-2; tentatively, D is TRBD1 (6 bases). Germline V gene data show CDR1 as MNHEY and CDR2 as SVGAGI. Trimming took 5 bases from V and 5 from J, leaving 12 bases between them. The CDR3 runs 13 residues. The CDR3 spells CASSPTGRYGYTF. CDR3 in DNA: TGTGCCAGCAGTCCAACAGGGCGGTATGGCTACACCTTC.

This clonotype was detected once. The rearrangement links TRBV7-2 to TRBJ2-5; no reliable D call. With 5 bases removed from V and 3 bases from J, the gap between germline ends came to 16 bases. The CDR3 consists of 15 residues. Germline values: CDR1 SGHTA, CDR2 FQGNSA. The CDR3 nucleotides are TGTGCCAGCAGCGCCCGGTACCCCTCGAAAGAGACCCAGTACTTC. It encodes CASSARYPSKETQYF.

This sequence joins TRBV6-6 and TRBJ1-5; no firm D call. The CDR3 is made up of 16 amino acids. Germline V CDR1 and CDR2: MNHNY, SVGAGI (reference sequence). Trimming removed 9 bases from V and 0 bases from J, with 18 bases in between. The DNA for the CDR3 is TGTGCCAGTCGCGGATCAACAGAAAATAGCAATCAGCCCCAGCATTTT. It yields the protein CASRGSTENSNQPQHF.

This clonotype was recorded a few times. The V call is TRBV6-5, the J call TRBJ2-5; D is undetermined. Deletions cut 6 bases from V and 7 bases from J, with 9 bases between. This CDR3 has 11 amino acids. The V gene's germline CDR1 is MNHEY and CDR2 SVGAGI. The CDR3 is CASSSSGTQYF. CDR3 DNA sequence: TGTGCCAGCAGCTCATCTGGGACCCAGTACTTC.

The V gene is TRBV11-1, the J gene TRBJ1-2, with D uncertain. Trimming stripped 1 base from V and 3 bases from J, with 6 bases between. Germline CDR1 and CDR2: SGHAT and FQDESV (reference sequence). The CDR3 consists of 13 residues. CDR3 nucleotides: TGTGCCAGCAGCTTAGGCAGTGACTATGGCTACACCTTC. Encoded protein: CASSLGSDYGYTF.

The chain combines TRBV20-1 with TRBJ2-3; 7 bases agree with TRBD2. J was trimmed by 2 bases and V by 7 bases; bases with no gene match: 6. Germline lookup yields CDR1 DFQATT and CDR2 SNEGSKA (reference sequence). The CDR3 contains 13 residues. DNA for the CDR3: TGCAGTGGCAATAGCGGGTACACAGATACGCAGTATTTT. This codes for CSGNSGYTDTQYF.

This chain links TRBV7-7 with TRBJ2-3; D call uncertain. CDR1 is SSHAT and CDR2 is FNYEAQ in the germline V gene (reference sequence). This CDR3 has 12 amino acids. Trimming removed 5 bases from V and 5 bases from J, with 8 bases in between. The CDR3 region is CASSRDGDTQYF. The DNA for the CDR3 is TGTGCCAGCAGCCGCGACGGAGATACGCAGTATTTT. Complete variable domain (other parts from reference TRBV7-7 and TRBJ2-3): GAGVSQSPRYKVTKRGQDVTLRCDPISSHATLYWYQQALGQGPEFLTYFNYEAQPDKSGLPSDRFSAERPEGSISTLTIQRTEQRDSAMYRCASSRDGDTQYFGPGTRLTVL.

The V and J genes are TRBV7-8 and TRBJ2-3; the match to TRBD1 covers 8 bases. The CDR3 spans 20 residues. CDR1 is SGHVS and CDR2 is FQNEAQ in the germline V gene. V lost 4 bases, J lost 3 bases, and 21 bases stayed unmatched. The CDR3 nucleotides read TGTGCCAGCAGCTCCCCTGACAGAGAAACAGGGGGACGGACAACAGATACGCAGTATTTT. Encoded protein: CASSSPDRETGGRTTDTQYF. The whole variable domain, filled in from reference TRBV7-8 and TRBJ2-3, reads GAGVSQSPRYKVAKRGQDVALRCDPISGHVSLFWYQQALGQGPEFLTYFQNEAQLDKSGLPSDRFFAERPEGSVSTLKIQRTQQEDSAVYLCASSSPDRETGGRTTDTQYFGPGTRLTVL.

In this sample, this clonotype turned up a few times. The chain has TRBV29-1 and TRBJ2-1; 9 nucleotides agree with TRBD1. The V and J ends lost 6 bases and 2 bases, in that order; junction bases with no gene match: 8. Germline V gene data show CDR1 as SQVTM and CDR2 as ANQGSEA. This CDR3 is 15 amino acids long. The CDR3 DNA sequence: TGCAGCGTCCCTGCCGGGACAGGGACCTACAATGAGCAGTTCTTC. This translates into CSVPAGTGTYNEQFF.

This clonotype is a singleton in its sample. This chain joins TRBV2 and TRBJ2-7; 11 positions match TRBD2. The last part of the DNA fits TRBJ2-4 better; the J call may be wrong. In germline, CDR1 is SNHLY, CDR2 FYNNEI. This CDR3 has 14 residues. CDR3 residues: CASKTSGEPNIQYF. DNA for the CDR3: TGTGCCAGCAAGACTAGCGGGGAACCAAACATTCAGTACTTC.

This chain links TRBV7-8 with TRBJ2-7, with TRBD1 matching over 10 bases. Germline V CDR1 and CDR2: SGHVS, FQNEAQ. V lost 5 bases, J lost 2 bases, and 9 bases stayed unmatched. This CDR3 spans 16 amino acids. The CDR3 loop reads CASSPSGQGPPYEQYF. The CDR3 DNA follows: TGTGCCAGCAGCCCTTCGGGACAGGGGCCCCCCTACGAGCAGTACTTC.

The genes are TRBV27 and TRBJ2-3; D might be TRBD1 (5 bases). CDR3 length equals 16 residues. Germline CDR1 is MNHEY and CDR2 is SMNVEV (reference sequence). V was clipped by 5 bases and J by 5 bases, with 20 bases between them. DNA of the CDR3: TGTGCCAGCAGTCGCCATCTTGACAGCCCAGAAGATACGCAGTATTTT. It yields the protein CASSRHLDSPEDTQYF.